The 3 T cell receptor beta chains reported below all come from one sample, sequenced in a study of T cells after yellow fever vaccination. MiXCR, run by TCRdb on the 5' RACE reads, gives a single entry per CDR3 protein. The sample consists of some 240,000 distinct CDR3 sequences, around 3.1% of them appearing once. The specimen comprised CD4+ T cells sorted from PBMCs, sampled 10 days after the yellow fever booster vaccination. Every receptor here comes from a man aged 18 to 30 who received the YFV17D yellow fever vaccine.

This chain uses TRBV11-3 with TRBJ2-2; 7 positions agree with TRBD2. The junction had 11 bases not matched to a gene; V was cut back by 4 bases and J by 0 bases. CDR1 is SGHNT, CDR2 YENEEA, per germline. The CDR3 is 18 residues long. CDR3 nucleotides: TGTGCCAGCAGCTCTCTGTCGGGGGGATCAACGAACACCGGGGAGCTGTTTTTT. Translation: CASSSLSGGSTNTGELFF.

This clonotype appeared many times. V gene TRBV11-1 combines with J gene TRBJ2-5, with 7 bases identical to TRBD1. Unmatched junction bases numbered 10, after V lost 6 bases and J lost 3 bases. CDR3 length: 15 amino acids. Germline assignment: CDR1 SGHAT and CDR2 FQDESV (reference sequence). The CDR3 DNA reads TGTGCCAGCAGGAACCGGGACAGAGGGGAAGAGACCCAGTACTTC. Protein product: CASRNRDRGEETQYF.

This clonotype came up a few times. V and J are TRBV10-3 and TRBJ2-3; TRBD2 aligns across 10 bases. The CDR3 has 14 amino acids. Trimming took 10 bases from V and 1 from J; bases not matched to a gene: 5. Germline V lookup: CDR1 ENHRY, CDR2 SYGVKD. This CDR3 reads CATQAGGGTDTQYF. In DNA, the CDR3 is TGTGCCACCCAAGCGGGGGGGGGCACAGATACGCAGTATTTT.